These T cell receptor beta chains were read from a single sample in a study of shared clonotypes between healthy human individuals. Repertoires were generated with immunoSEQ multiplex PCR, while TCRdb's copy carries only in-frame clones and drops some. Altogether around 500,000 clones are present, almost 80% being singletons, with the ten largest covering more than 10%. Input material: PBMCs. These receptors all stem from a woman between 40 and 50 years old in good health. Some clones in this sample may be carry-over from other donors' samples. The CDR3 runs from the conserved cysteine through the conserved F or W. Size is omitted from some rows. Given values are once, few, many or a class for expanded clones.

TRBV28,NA,CASSPIGTRATYEQYF
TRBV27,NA,CASKGGERGGYTF
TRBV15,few,CATSRDHNDEQYF
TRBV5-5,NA,CASSPRTSGRANYEQYF
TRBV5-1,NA,CASSLGRGTYNEQFF
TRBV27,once,CASSRTGYNEQFF
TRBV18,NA,CASSPRLAGSYTQYF
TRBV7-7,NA,CASSKGRGDTQYF
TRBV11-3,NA,CASSQHMNTEAFF
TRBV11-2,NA,CASSLGLAETQYF
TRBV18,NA,CASSRDQETQYF
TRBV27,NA,CASAIGTGPYEQYF
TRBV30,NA,CAWSQGYQETQYF
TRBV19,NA,CASRTPDRGGEKLFF
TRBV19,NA,CASSISQEYSTSTDTQYF
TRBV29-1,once,CSVDLAGGDTQYF
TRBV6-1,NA,CASSDLGEGYEQYF
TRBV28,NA,CASSPGAIPYGYTF
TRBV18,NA,CASSPGSSGANVLTF
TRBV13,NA,CASKGGFSGNTIYF
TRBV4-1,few,CASSQGAGTDTQYF
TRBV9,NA,CASSVEGTGELFF
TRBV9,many,CASSEGVADTQYF
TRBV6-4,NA,CASSARDTDTQYF
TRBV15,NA,CATSSLDTPTGYNEQFF
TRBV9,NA,CASSEGTSHLYEQYF
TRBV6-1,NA,CASSEKRVEGGEAFF
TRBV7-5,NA,CVRSRRLAGNAYNEQFF
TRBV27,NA,CASSLIGYSYNEQFF
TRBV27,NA,CASSPRGPRTDTQYF
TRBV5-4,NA,CASSAQGGPNEKLFF
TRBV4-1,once,CASSPGGTRDQETQYF
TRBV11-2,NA,CASSLSRGTGGSGGYTF
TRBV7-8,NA,CASSLVGRGRKGNTIYF